The 17 T cell receptor beta chains in this list originate from one sample, sequenced in a study of blood T cell repertoires in COVID-19. Sequenced by immunoSEQ multiplex PCR; TCRdb stores in-frame clones only, minus some. The sample lists about 200,000 clones; about 79% were seen once. The sequenced sample was peripheral blood. These receptors all stem from a middle-aged man with active or convalescent COVID-19.

Concerning this clone: At one end, the junction sequence differs from germline, possibly due to a read error. The chain links TRBV10-3 to TRBJ2-1; 12 bases are shared with TRBD2. The CDR3 sequence is 12 residues long. CDR1 is ENHRY and CDR2 is SYGVKD in the germline V gene. The CDR3 sequence: CAISGTSGTLVF. CDR3 DNA: TGTGCCATCAGTGGGACTAGCGGGACCTTGGTCTTC.

The CDR3 sequence is CATSQGGTGANVLTF. DNA of the CDR3: TGTGCCACCTCTCAGGGGGGTACTGGGGCCAACGTCCTGACTTTC. V and J are TRBV24-1 and TRBJ2-6; weak D call: TRBD1 (7 bases). CDR3 size: 15 residues. V was trimmed by 9 bases and J by 2 bases, leaving 13 bases between them. In germline, CDR1 is KGHDR, CDR2 SFDVKD.

The V and J genes are TRBV3-1 (or the pseudogene TRBV3-2) and TRBJ2-3; TRBD2 might be the D (6 bases). The V gene lost 0 bases and the J gene lost 0 bases, with 10 bases spanning the gap. The CDR3 consists of 16 residues. The V gene's germline CDR1 is LGHDT and CDR2 YNNKEL (reference sequence). CDR3 in DNA: TGTGCCAGCAGCCAAGATTTACGGGGGAGCACAGATACGCAGTATTTT. Its protein product is CASSQDLRGSTDTQYF.

Details on this clone: One end of the junction fails to match germline, which may point to a read error. The chain is built from TRBV5-1 and TRBJ1-1; 10 bases match TRBD1. The CDR3 length is 12 residues. CDR1 and CDR2 from the germline V gene are SGHRS and YFSETQ. The CDR3 DNA follows: TGCGCCAGCAGTTTGGGACAGGGGGAAGCTTTCTTT. This gives the protein CASSLGQGEAFF.

The count of this clone is one. The rearrangement links TRBV5-1 to TRBJ2-4, with D maybe TRBD2 (5 bases). With 4 bases removed from V and 1 base from J, the gap between germline ends came to 15 bases. This CDR3 comprises 16 residues. CDR1 is SGHRS and CDR2 is YFSETQ in the germline V gene. The CDR3 reads CASSPRGSGAKNIQYF. The CDR3 region has the DNA TGCGCCAGCAGCCCCCGCGGTTCGGGGGCCAAAAACATTCAGTACTTC.

The J gene is TRBJ1-1, the V gene TRBV24-1, with TRBD1 identical over 8 bases. CDR1 and CDR2 (germline): KGHDR, SFDVKD. The CDR3 totals 13 residues. Trimming at V came to 3 bases and at J to 7 bases, leaving 3 bases not matched to a gene. CDR3 DNA: TGTGCCACCAGTGATCAGGGGGCTGGTGAAGCTTTCTTT. Translation: CATSDQGAGEAFF.

V gene TRBV3-1 (or the pseudogene TRBV3-2) combines with J gene TRBJ2-5; TRBD2 is a possible D gene (5 bases). CDR1 is LGHDT and CDR2 is YNNKEL in the germline V gene (reference sequence). CDR3 length: 14 amino acids. V lost 5 bases, J lost 1 base, and 11 bases lay in between. CDR3 coding DNA: TGTGCCAGCAGCGAGACTATCACCCAAGAGACCCAGTACTTC. As protein: CASSETITQETQYF.

The count of this clone is one. The chain has TRBV5-6 and TRBJ1-1; D remains ambiguous. The CDR3 covers 14 residues. The V end lost 1 base, the J end lost 1 base, and 8 bases lay between the germline ends. The germline gives CDR1 SGHDT, CDR2 YYEEEE. The CDR3 loop reads CASSLRSGNTEAFF. CDR3 bases: TGTGCCAGCAGCTTGAGGTCAGGGAACACTGAAGCTTTCTTT.

This rearrangement joins TRBV28 to TRBJ1-1, with D hard to call. The ends were cut back, 5 bases at V and 1 base at J, with 11 bases in the middle. The length of the CDR3 is 14 residues. Germline lookup yields CDR1 MDHEN and CDR2 SYDVKM. This chain's CDR3 is CASSPGGGNTEAFF. The CDR3 region has the DNA TGTGCCAGCAGTCCCGGAGGCGGGAACACTGAAGCTTTCTTT.

V is TRBV5-1 and J is TRBJ1-2; 10 bases fit TRBD1. This CDR3 has 15 amino acids. J gave up 3 bases and V 4 bases, and 6 bases lay outside the gene matches. Looked up from germline, CDR1 is SGHRS and CDR2 is YFSETQ. This CDR3 reads CASSIDRGQDYGYTF. The CDR3 DNA is TGCGCCAGCAGCATTGACAGGGGGCAGGACTATGGCTACACCTTC.

This chain joins TRBV5-4 and TRBJ2-5, with TRBD1 matching over 8 bases. V was clipped by 4 bases and J by 6 bases; unmatched bases: 5. CDR1 is SGHNT, CDR2 YYREEE, per germline (reference sequence). This CDR3 is built from 13 residues. This CDR3 reads CASSTDRAQTQYF. Here the CDR3 DNA reads TGTGCCAGCAGCACGGACAGGGCACAGACCCAGTACTTC.

The chain carries TRBV7-2 and TRBJ2-3; 10 bases fit TRBD2. V trimming: 5 bases; J trimming: 5 bases; junction bases outside the gene matches: 16. The germline gives CDR1 SGHTA, CDR2 FQGNSA. This CDR3 is 18 amino acids long. CDR3 in amino acids: CASSLSREAGGPGDTQYF. The CDR3 bases are TGTGCCAGCAGCCTCTCCCGGGAAGCGGGGGGGCCCGGAGATACGCAGTATTTT.

The chain uses TRBV7-2 and TRBJ2-2; TRBD2 matches 11 bases. The CDR3 has 18 amino acids. Per the germline V gene, CDR1 is SGHTA and CDR2 is FQGNSA. The V and J ends lost 6 bases and 4 bases, in that order; junction bases with no gene match: 13. The CDR3 bases are TGTGCCAGCAGTTTACCACTAGCGGGGGACTCGCGCACCGGGGAGCTGTTTTTT. Translation: CASSLPLAGDSRTGELFF.

The genes are TRBV4-1 and TRBJ2-3, with 11 bases lining up with TRBD2. V shed 1 base and J 4 bases; nucleotides not matched to a gene: 7. The CDR3 has 17 amino acids. Germline V lookup: CDR1 MGHRA, CDR2 YSYEKL. CDR3 sequence: CASSQGSSGRGPDTQYF. For the CDR3, the DNA is TGCGCCAGCAGCCAAGGTAGTAGCGGGAGGGGCCCAGATACGCAGTATTTT.

This sequence joins TRBV7-2 and TRBJ2-2, with 8 bases aligning to TRBD1. Germline CDR1 SGHTA, CDR2 FQGNSA. V lost 4 bases, J lost 9 bases, and 7 bases stayed unmatched. CDR3 length: 14 residues. The CDR3 protein is CASSSQRQGRELFF. The CDR3 region has the DNA TGTGCCAGCAGCTCACAACGACAGGGGAGGGAGCTGTTTTTT.

The V call is TRBV15, the J call TRBJ2-1, with D possibly TRBD1 on 6 matching bases. The germline gives CDR1 LNHNV, CDR2 YYDKDF (reference sequence). Between the trimmed V and J ends, which lost 7 bases and 1 base, there was a span of 17 bases. The CDR3 is 16 residues long. The CDR3: CATTLLQGFSYNEQFF. The CDR3 nucleotides read TGTGCCACCACCCTCCTACAGGGATTTTCCTACAATGAGCAGTTCTTC.

The rearrangement uses TRBV18 and TRBJ1-4, with D possibly matching TRBD1 (6 bases). The V and J ends lost 4 bases and 8 bases respectively, with 17 bases between them. The germline gives CDR1 KGHSH, CDR2 LQKENI. The CDR3 contains 15 residues. For the CDR3, the DNA is TGTGCCAGCTCACTCCCGCAGGGGCGCTCGGAAAAACTGTTTTTT. Amino acids: CASSLPQGRSEKLFF.